The 30 T cell receptor beta chains given below trace back to one sample, sequenced in a study of regulatory T cells in long-lasting Graves disease. Libraries of TCR beta came from iRepertoire HTBI primers plus Arm-PCR of CDR3 regions. From the multiplex PCR reads, TCRdb called clonotypes with MiXCR, one entry per CDR3 protein. Of fewer than 600,000 distinct CDR3 sequences in the sample, roughly 23% were seen once. Time point defined: persistent/refractory GD, antithyroid drugs over 5 years with positive TRAb. PBMC RNA served as the TCR library source. The specimen was peripheral blood mononuclear cells (PBMCs), collected when the disease was refractory, from a patient treated with antithyroid drugs. These receptors were taken from a female donor with Graves disease.

This clonotype was seen repeatedly, ten times or more. The chain combines TRBV28 with TRBJ2-5; TRBD2 might be the D (5 bases). V lost 5 bases and J lost 1, with 8 bases in between. CDR3 length equals 13 residues. The germline V gene encodes CDR1 MDHEN and CDR2 SYDVKM. CDR3: CASSGLFQETQYF. Here the CDR3 DNA reads TGTGCCAGCAGTGGACTGTTCCAAGAGACCCAGTACTTC. Looking up the rest from reference TRBV28 and TRBJ2-5 gives the full variable domain: DVKVTQSSRYLVKRTGEKVFLECVQDMDHENMFWYRQDPGLGLRLIYFSYDVKMKEKGDIPEGYSVSREKKERFSLILESASTNQTSMYLCASSGLFQETQYFGPGTRLLVL.

This clonotype was seen ten or more times. The chain combines TRBV15 with TRBJ1-2; D is perhaps TRBD1 (6 bases). The CDR3 has 15 residues. The V and J ends lost 0 bases and 3 bases respectively, with 11 bases between them. Germline V gene data show CDR1 as LNHNV and CDR2 as YYDKDF (reference sequence). CDR3 residues: CATSRDRDTDYGYTF. The DNA for the CDR3 is TGTGCCACCAGCAGAGATCGGGACACCGACTATGGCTACACCTTC.

CDR3 amino acids: CASSLASGGTGLNYGYTF. The DNA for the CDR3 is TGTGCCAGCAGCTTAGCTTCAGGGGGGACAGGACTGAACTATGGCTACACCTTC. The V and J genes are TRBV7-2 and TRBJ1-2; 8 bases map to TRBD1. The CDR3 loop spans 18 amino acids. CDR1 and CDR2 from the germline V gene are SGHTA and FQGNSA. The junction had 11 bases not matched to a gene; V was cut back by 0 bases and J by 2 bases.

At least ten counts were recorded for this clonotype. The chain is built from TRBV12-3 or TRBV12-4 and TRBJ2-7; 8 nucleotides match TRBD2. There are 15 residues in the CDR3. Germline trimming cut 5 bases from V and 0 bases from J; bases unmatched to any gene: 6. CDR3 DNA: TGTGCCAGCAGTCCAAGCCGGGGGGGCTCCTACGAGCAGTACTTC. Translated, it gives CASSPSRGGSYEQYF.

This clonotype was seen a handful of times. The chain employs TRBV20-1 and TRBJ2-3; 8 nucleotides align to TRBD1. J lost 2 bases, V lost 3 bases, and 7 bases had no gene match. The germline gives CDR1 DFQATT, CDR2 SNEGSKA (reference sequence). The CDR3 runs 15 residues. CDR3 bases: TGCAGTGCTAGGGAGACGGGACAGGTCACAGATACGCAGTATTTT. It codes for CSARETGQVTDTQYF.

This chain connects TRBV12-5 to TRBJ2-1, with 9 bases matching TRBD2. V shed 2 bases, J shed 7 bases, and the junction held 3 bases outside the gene matches. The CDR3 sequence is 14 residues long. Germline lookup yields CDR1 LGHNT and CDR2 FRNRAP. The CDR3 sequence is CASGLRLAGNEQFF. In nucleotides, the CDR3 is TGTGCTAGTGGTTTGAGGCTAGCGGGGAATGAGCAGTTCTTC. Full variable domain (outside the CDR3, taken from reference TRBV12-5 and TRBJ2-1): DARVTQTPRHKVTEMGQEVTMRCQPILGHNTVFWYRQTMMQGLELLAYFRNRAPLDDSGMPKDRFSAEMPDATLATLKIQPSEPRDSAVYFCASGLRLAGNEQFFGPGTRLTVL.

At least ten counts were recorded for this clonotype. The chain carries TRBV6-1 and TRBJ2-7; possibly TRBD1 for D (5 bases). The CDR3 has 15 residues. Germline loops: CDR1 MNHNS, CDR2 SASEGT. Trimming removed 6 bases from V and 6 bases from J, with 21 bases in between. CDR3 in DNA: TGTGCCAGCAGCAAGGGGATGGCGCGACAAGGCGAGCAGTACTTC. This sequence encodes CASSKGMARQGEQYF.

This clonotype was seen at least ten times. The chain couples TRBV6-1 to TRBJ2-7; possibly TRBD1 for D (6 bases). The V end was cut by 6 bases, the J end by 3 bases, with 21 bases between. This CDR3 has 16 amino acids. Per germline, CDR1 MNHNS and CDR2 SASEGT. The CDR3 DNA reads as TGTGCCAGCAGACGAACCGCAGGGGCCGCGGGCTACGAGCAGTACTTC. Amino acids: CASRRTAGAAGYEQYF.

This clonotype has a handful of counts. V and J are TRBV30 and TRBJ1-2; D gene ambiguous. This CDR3 has 14 residues. Trimming stripped 6 bases from V and 3 bases from J, with 17 bases between. In germline, CDR1 is GTSNPN, CDR2 SVGIG (reference sequence). The CDR3 sequence: CACRGEGGHYGYTF. The CDR3 DNA follows: TGTGCCTGTCGAGGAGAGGGAGGCCACTATGGCTACACCTTC.

The chain carries TRBV4-1 and TRBJ2-5, with no clear D. The CDR3 is 16 amino acids. Germline values: CDR1 MGHRA, CDR2 YSYEKL. V shed 2 bases and J shed 2 bases, with 15 bases lying between them. The CDR3 sequence: CASSQSLSSLQETQYF. As DNA, the CDR3 is TGCGCCAGCAGCCAATCACTTTCCTCACTACAAGAGACCCAGTACTTC.

J is TRBJ2-7 and V is TRBV6-1; tentative D call: TRBD1 (6 bases). Germline CDR1 reads MNHNS; CDR2 reads SASEGT. V was trimmed by 11 bases and J by 5 bases, leaving 16 bases between them. The CDR3 covers 12 residues. The CDR3 protein is CAVQGPRDEQYF. The CDR3 nucleotides read TGTGCCGTACAGGGTCCCAGGGACGAGCAGTACTTC.

This clonotype was observed once. A much larger clonotype is one base distant, so this may be a read error. This chain uses TRBV20-1 with TRBJ1-2; a possible D gene is TRBD1 (6 bases). This CDR3 has 14 amino acids. Trimming shortened V by 1 base and J by 9 bases, and 18 bases separated the two germline ends. Germline lookup yields CDR1 DFQATT and CDR2 SNEGSKA (reference sequence). The DNA for the CDR3 is TGCAGTGCTAGAGGGGACACGGGGGTCCGCAGCTACACCTTC. Protein sequence: CSARGDTGVRSYTF.

About this clonotype itself: It may be a read error: a sequence one base away is much more abundant. The chain employs TRBV6-5 and TRBJ2-7, with D perhaps TRBD1 or TRBD2 (5 bases each). The CDR3 sequence is 13 residues long. Per germline, CDR1 MNHEY and CDR2 SVGAGI. The CDR3 reads CACSYGRGNEQYF. The CDR3 DNA reads TGTGCCTGCAGTTACGGACGGGGCAACGAGCAGTACTTC.

The table lists this clonotype with a few counts. This chain uses TRBV20-1 with TRBJ1-3; D gene ambiguous. CDR3 length: 15 amino acids. Germline assignment: CDR1 DFQATT and CDR2 SNEGSKA (reference sequence). The V end was cut by 5 bases, the J end by 0 bases, with 14 bases between. The CDR3 nucleotides read TGCAGTGCTGCTAAAGACATTTACTCTGGAAACACCATATATTTT. Protein: CSAAKDIYSGNTIYF.

The count of this clonotype is one. The chain carries TRBV29-1 and TRBJ1-2; D not certain. This CDR3 has 12 amino acids. The germline V gene has CDR1 SQVTM and CDR2 ANQGSEA. Trimming left V 2 bases short and J 4 bases short, with 8 bases between. The CDR3 region is CSVELGGYGYTF. CDR3 DNA: TGCAGCGTTGAACTGGGCGGCTATGGCTACACCTTC.

This chain connects TRBV3-1 to TRBJ1-1, with D possibly being TRBD1 (5 bases). The V end lost 2 bases, the J end lost 5 bases, and 12 bases lay between the germline ends. The germline V gene has CDR1 LGHDT and CDR2 YNNKEL (reference sequence). The CDR3 length is 14 residues. The DNA for the CDR3 is TGTGCCAGCAGCCAATTGGAAGGGGAAACTGAAGCTTTCTTT. It yields the protein CASSQLEGETEAFF. Full variable domain (missing parts from reference TRBV3-1 and TRBJ1-1): DTAVSQTPKYLVTQMGNDKSIKCEQNLGHDTMYWYKQDSKKFLKIMFSYNNKELIINETVPNRFSPKSPDKAHLNLHINSLELGDSAVYFCASSQLEGETEAFFGQGTRLTVV.

This clonotype has at least ten counts. The rearrangement joins TRBV29-1 to TRBJ1-1; a possible D gene is TRBD1 (5 bases). V shed 7 bases and J shed 7 bases, with 10 bases lying between them. Germline CDR1 and CDR2: SQVTM and ANQGSEA. The CDR3 is 10 amino acids. As DNA, the CDR3 is TGCAGCGCGGGGGATAATGAAGCTTTCTTT. It encodes CSAGDNEAFF.

This clonotype was observed many times. The J gene is TRBJ2-7, the V gene TRBV25-1; 7 bases map to TRBD1. The V gene's germline CDR1 is MGHDK and CDR2 SYGVNS. The CDR3 loop spans 14 amino acids. V lost 3 bases and J lost 3; bases outside the gene matches: 5. The CDR3 region is CASSDRTGYYEQYF. The CDR3, as DNA: TGTGCCAGCAGTGATCGGACAGGTTACTACGAGCAGTACTTC.

This clonotype has at least ten counts. The V call is TRBV6-1, the J call TRBJ2-2; D ambiguous. The V and J ends lost 1 base and 7 bases respectively, with 10 bases between them. CDR1 and CDR2 (germline): MNHNS, SASEGT. The CDR3 is made up of 14 amino acids. This chain's CDR3 is CASSEVGWDGELFF. DNA for the CDR3: TGTGCCAGCAGTGAAGTGGGCTGGGACGGGGAGCTGTTTTTT.

The DNA of the CDR3 is TGTGCCAGCAGCTACTCGGGAGGGGGGGGATACGAGCAGTACTTC. This sequence encodes CASSYSGGGGYEQYF. The chain is built from TRBV7-9 and TRBJ2-7; 8 bases map to TRBD2. The trim removed 4 bases at V and 4 bases at J, leaving 9 bases unmatched. This CDR3 spans 15 amino acids. Germline loops: CDR1 SEHNR, CDR2 FQNEAQ (reference sequence).

Many counts were recorded for this clonotype. The chain uses TRBV27 and TRBJ1-2; possibly TRBD1 for D (5 bases). The CDR3 is 13 residues long. Germline values: CDR1 MNHEY, CDR2 SMNVEV (reference sequence). With 4 bases removed from V and 2 bases from J, the gap between germline ends came to 8 bases. The CDR3 coding sequence is TGTGCCAGCAGTTGGGGCAGCAACTATGGCTACACCTTC. This sequence encodes CASSWGSNYGYTF.

A few counts support this clonotype. V and J are TRBV5-1 and TRBJ2-7; possible D gene TRBD1, 6 bases. In germline, CDR1 is SGHRS, CDR2 YFSETQ. The CDR3 is 14 amino acids. With 4 bases removed from V and 2 bases from J, the gap between germline ends came to 13 bases. The CDR3 protein is CASSIQGGPYEQYF. DNA for the CDR3: TGCGCCAGCAGCATACAAGGGGGACCCTACGAGCAGTACTTC. Full variable domain (rest looked up from reference TRBV5-1 and TRBJ2-7): KAGVTQTPRYLIKTRGQQVTLSCSPISGHRSVSWYQQTPGQGLQFLFEYFSETQRNKGNFPGRFSGRQFSNSRSEMNVSTLELGDSALYLCASSIQGGPYEQYFGPGTRLTVT.

This clonotype occurred many times. The rearrangement joins TRBV6-1 to TRBJ1-1; D is ambiguous. V was clipped by 6 bases and J by 5 bases, with 19 bases between them. The CDR3 sequence is 15 residues long. Germline V gene sequence: CDR1 MNHNS, CDR2 SASEGT. The chain's CDR3 is CASRLSRTDGTEAFF. In nucleotides, the CDR3 is TGTGCCAGCAGACTCTCACGGACCGACGGGACTGAAGCTTTCTTT.

This clonotype was observed a handful of times. The rearrangement links TRBV9 to TRBJ2-7; 7 bases map to TRBD2. Germline lookup yields CDR1 SGDLS and CDR2 YYNGEE. V gave up 1 base and J gave up 0 bases; unmatched junction bases: 1. The CDR3 has 14 amino acids. CDR3 amino acids: CASSVRTSSYEQYF. DNA for the CDR3: TGTGCCAGCAGCGTAAGGACTAGCTCCTACGAGCAGTACTTC.

This clonotype was recorded a few times. This sequence joins TRBV20-1 and TRBJ1-1, with D possibly TRBD1 on 5 matching bases. Looked up from germline, CDR1 is DFQATT and CDR2 is SNEGSKA (reference sequence). Trimming removed 3 bases from V and 10 bases from J, with 21 bases in between. CDR3 length equals 14 residues. This CDR3 is CSARLPRGRQIAFF. The DNA of the CDR3 is TGCAGTGCTAGGTTACCTCGGGGCAGACAGATAGCTTTCTTT.

The chain uses TRBV4-3 and TRBJ1-5; the D gene is possibly TRBD1 (5 bases). Trimming removed 4 bases at V and 6 bases at J, with 10 bases between. The germline gives CDR1 LGHNA, CDR2 YSLEER. The CDR3 extends over 13 amino acids. The CDR3 region is CASSRQRSQPQHF. The DNA for the CDR3 is TGCGCCAGCAGCCGACAGAGGAGTCAGCCCCAGCATTTT.

To note about this clonotype: This may come from a read error, since a much larger clone is one base off. The chain combines TRBV7-2 with TRBJ2-5, with D unclear. Germline V lookup: CDR1 SGHTA, CDR2 FQGNSA. The CDR3 totals 12 residues. CDR3: CASNLASQTQYF. The CDR3 coding sequence is TGTGCCAGCAACTTAGCTTCCCAGACCCAGTACTTC.

This clonotype was seen more than once but under ten times. The gene calls are TRBV30 and TRBJ2-5; D remains ambiguous. The length of the CDR3 is 14 residues. Germline V lookup: CDR1 GTSNPN, CDR2 SVGIG (reference sequence). Trimming stripped 5 bases from V and 2 bases from J, with 15 bases between. CDR3 bases: TGTGCCTGGGCTACGGGCCGGGCTCAAGAGACCCAGTACTTC. It translates to CAWATGRAQETQYF.

This clonotype was picked up many times. The chain couples TRBV7-2 to TRBJ2-4; no clear D. CDR3 length: 15 amino acids. Trimming shortened V by 2 bases and J by 0 bases, and 8 bases separated the two germline ends. CDR1 SGHTA and CDR2 FQGNSA come from the germline V gene. The CDR3 coding sequence is TGTGCCAGCAGCTTAAACCCGCTAGCCAAAAACATTCAGTACTTC. It specifies CASSLNPLAKNIQYF.

This chain links TRBV6-1 with TRBJ2-2; tentative D call: TRBD1 (6 bases). The length of the CDR3 is 13 residues. Germline V lookup: CDR1 MNHNS, CDR2 SASEGT. The CDR3 region is CAIRSGGGGELFF. The DNA for the CDR3 is TGTGCAATCAGATCTGGGGGCGGAGGGGAGCTGTTTTTT.